These T cell receptor beta chains were read from a single sample in a study of T cell responses to AZD1222 COVID-19 vaccine. The data were produced by immunoSEQ multiplex PCR, yet TCRdb's version contains in-frame clones alone and is incomplete. The sample shows about 160,000 clones, less than 95% of them seen only once. The sequencing used peripheral blood, collected on day 0 of AZD1222 vaccination. These TCRs come from an adult in good health. Each CDR3 is given with its conserved first and last residue. A D gene is named only where the DNA matches it firmly. Some rows mark clone size as missing; the rest say once, few, many or name a class of expanded clone.

D gene | J gene | V gene | clone size | CDR3 DNA | CDR3 protein
. | TRBJ2-1 | TRBV5-1 | . | TGCGCCAGCAGCTCCGGAGGGGCTCAACTAGCCTACAATGAGCAGTTCTTC | CASSSGGAQLAYNEQFF
. | TRBJ2-1 | TRBV7-2 | . | TGTGCCAGCAGCCTAACCCTACTTGCGGAAAGCTCCTACAATGAGCAGTTCTTC | CASSLTLLAESSYNEQFF
. | TRBJ1-2 | TRBV25-1 | . | TGTGCCAGCTCAGAATCGGGGGTTGGCTACACCTTC | CASSESGVGYTF
. | TRBJ2-1 | TRBV2 | . | TGTGCCAGCAAAGGGGGTGGGTCCTACAATGAGCAGTTCTTC | CASKGGGSYNEQFF
TRBD1 | TRBJ1-4 | TRBV30 | . | TGTGCCTGGGGAATCACAGGGGGCCGGTTTGAAAAACTGTTTTTT | CAWGITGGRFEKLFF
TRBD2 | TRBJ2-2 | TRBV6-6 | . | TGTGCCAGCAAAGAAGGGACTAGCGGGTTCACCGGGGAGCTGTTTTTT | CASKEGTSGFTGELFF
. | TRBJ2-5 | TRBV11-2 | . | TGTGCCAGCAGCACAGGAGGTCGGGGGAAGGAGACCCAGTACTTC | CASSTGGRGKETQYF
TRBD2 | TRBJ2-5 | TRBV10-3 | . | TGTGCCATCAGCCCGACTAGCGGGAGTGAGACCCAGTACTTC | CAISPTSGSETQYF
. | TRBJ1-6 | TRBV4-1 | . | TGCGCCAGCAGCCAAGGGGACGCGGATTCACCCCTCCACTTT | CASSQGDADSPLHF
TRBD1 | TRBJ1-3 | TRBV3-1/TRBV3-2 | . | TGTGCCAGCAGCCAAGTTCGGACAGGGGAGAGTGGAAACACCATATATTTT | CASSQVRTGESGNTIYF
TRBD1 | TRBJ2-4 | TRBV11-2 | . | TGTGCCAGCAGTAGCCGGCCGGGACAGGGGGCCATTCAGTACTTC | CASSSRPGQGAIQYF
. | TRBJ2-1 | TRBV6-5 | . | TGTGCCTCCAGGCAGGGTCTGAACAATGAGCAGTTCTTC | CASRQGLNNEQFF
. | TRBJ2-7 | TRBV11-3 | . | TGTGCCAGCAGCTTACCAGGGGCCTTCTCCTACGAGCAGTACTTC | CASSLPGAFSYEQYF
. | TRBJ1-2 | TRBV7-9 | . | TGTGCCGCAGAGAGCTATGGCTACACCTTC | CAAESYGYTF
TRBD1 | TRBJ1-2 | TRBV27 | . | TGTGCCAGCAGTTTAGCACAGGGGGTTGGAGCTGGCTACACCTTC | CASSLAQGVGAGYTF
TRBD2 | TRBJ2-7 | TRBV4-1 | . | TGCGCCAGCAGGCATCCGGGGCGGGAGGATCCACGGGAGCAGTACTTC | CASRHPGREDPREQYF
TRBD2 | TRBJ2-3 | TRBV11-2 | . | TGTGCCAGCTGCCCCAAAAGCGGGACCCGAAGGAGCACAGATACGCAGTATTTT | CASCPKSGTRRSTDTQYF
. | TRBJ2-7 | TRBV28 | . | TGTGCCAGCAGGGATAGGGAGCAGTACTTC | CASRDREQYF
. | TRBJ2-2 | TRBV19 | . | TGTGCCGGGGGTCTCCCCGGGGAGCTGTTTTTT | CAGGLPGELFF
TRBD1 | TRBJ2-6 | TRBV5-6 | . | TGTGCCAGCAGCTTCGGACAGGTCCTACCGTCCGGGGCCAACGTCCTGACTTTC | CASSFGQVLPSGANVLTF
. | TRBJ2-5 | TRBV15 | . | TGTGCCACCAGCAGAGCAGGGCGCATCCAAGAGACCCAGTACTTC | CATSRAGRIQETQYF
. | TRBJ2-1 | TRBV13 | . | TGTGCCAGCAGCTTGCGACGGGAGACCTACAATGAGCAGTTCTTC | CASSLRRETYNEQFF
. | TRBJ2-7 | TRBV6-5 | . | TGTGCCAGCAGTTACTCGCGGGCGGAAAACTACGAGCAGTACTTC | CASSYSRAENYEQYF
. | TRBJ1-6 | TRBV7-8 | once | TGTGCCAGCAGCTTAGCCTTTTTGAGGGAGACTTCACCCCTCCACTTT | CASSLAFLRETSPLHF
. | TRBJ2-1 | TRBV5-1 | . | TGCGCCAGCAGCCCGCAGGCTTCCTACAATGAGCAGTTCTTC | CASSPQASYNEQFF
TRBD1 | TRBJ2-7 | TRBV5-1 | . | TGCGCCAGCAGACAAGGGACAGCCACCTACGAGCAGTACTTC | CASRQGTATYEQYF
. | TRBJ2-1 | TRBV2 | . | TGTGCCAGCAACTTCGTGAGAGGGGACAATGAGCAGTTCTTC | CASNFVRGDNEQFF
. | TRBJ1-2 | TRBV27 | . | TGTGCCAGCAGCTCGAAACCGGGGGCGCCTTGGGGCTACACCTTC | CASSSKPGAPWGYTF
. | TRBJ1-5 | TRBV28 | . | TGTGCCAGCAGTTATCAGACAAACACTCAGCCCCAGCATTTT | CASSYQTNTQPQHF
. | TRBJ1-1 | TRBV28 | . | TGTGCCAGCAGCGGGGATAGAGTCACTGAAGCTTTCTTT | CASSGDRVTEAFF
TRBD2 | TRBJ2-1 | TRBV29-1 | . | TGCAGCGTTGCGTATAGCGGGCTCTACAATGAGCAGTTCTTC | CSVAYSGLYNEQFF
TRBD2 | TRBJ2-2 | TRBV3-1/TRBV3-2 | once | TGTGCCAGCAGCCAAGAAAGCGGGAGGAACAAGATCGGGGAGCTGTTTTTT | CASSQESGRNKIGELFF
. | TRBJ2-7 | TRBV7-2 | . | TGTGCCAGCAGCTTAGGTGGATACTACGAGCAGTACTTC | CASSLGGYYEQYF